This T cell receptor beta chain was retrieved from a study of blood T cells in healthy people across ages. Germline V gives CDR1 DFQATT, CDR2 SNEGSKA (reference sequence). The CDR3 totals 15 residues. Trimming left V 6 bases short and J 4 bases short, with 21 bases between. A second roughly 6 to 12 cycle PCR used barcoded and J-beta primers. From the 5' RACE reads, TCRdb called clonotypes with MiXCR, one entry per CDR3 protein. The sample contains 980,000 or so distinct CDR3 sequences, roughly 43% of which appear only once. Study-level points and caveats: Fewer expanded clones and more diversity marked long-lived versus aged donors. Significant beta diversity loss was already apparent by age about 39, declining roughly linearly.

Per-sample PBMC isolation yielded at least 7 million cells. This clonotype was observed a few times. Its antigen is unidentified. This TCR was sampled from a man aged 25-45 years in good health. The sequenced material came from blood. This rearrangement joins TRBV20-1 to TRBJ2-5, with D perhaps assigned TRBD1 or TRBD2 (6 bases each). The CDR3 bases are TGCAGTGCCACCTCCTACGGGGGACATTCAGAGACCCAGTACTTC. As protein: CSATSYGGHSETQYF.